This T cell receptor (beta chain) was recovered during a study of cytomegalovirus exposure and HLA in healthy donors. Study-wide results and caveats: Reports state that TCR beta sequences accurately predicted most subjects' HLA-A and HLA-B alleles. The study assumed roughly uniform donor sequencing depth for presence/absence analyses.

This CDR3 contains 15 residues. V lost 0 bases and J 6 bases, leaving 12 bases between the germline ends. CDR1 and CDR2 (germline): SGHTA, FQGNSA. For this clone: Its antigen is not known.

This PCR relied on a set of 60 Vbeta primers and 13 Jbeta primers. Assay used: immunoSEQ multiplex PCR; TCRdb lists only in-frame clones, some missing. The sample has under 250,000 clones, around 80% seen once. This chain uses TRBV7-2 with TRBJ1-5; no clear D gene. This clonotype was obtained from a boy aged 10-17 years in good health and CMV-seronegative. Sequencing input: PBMCs. The CDR3 sequence: CASSLAPGSSQPQHF. The CDR3, as DNA: TGTGCCAGCAGCTTAGCCCCAGGAAGCTCTCAGCCCCAGCATTTT.